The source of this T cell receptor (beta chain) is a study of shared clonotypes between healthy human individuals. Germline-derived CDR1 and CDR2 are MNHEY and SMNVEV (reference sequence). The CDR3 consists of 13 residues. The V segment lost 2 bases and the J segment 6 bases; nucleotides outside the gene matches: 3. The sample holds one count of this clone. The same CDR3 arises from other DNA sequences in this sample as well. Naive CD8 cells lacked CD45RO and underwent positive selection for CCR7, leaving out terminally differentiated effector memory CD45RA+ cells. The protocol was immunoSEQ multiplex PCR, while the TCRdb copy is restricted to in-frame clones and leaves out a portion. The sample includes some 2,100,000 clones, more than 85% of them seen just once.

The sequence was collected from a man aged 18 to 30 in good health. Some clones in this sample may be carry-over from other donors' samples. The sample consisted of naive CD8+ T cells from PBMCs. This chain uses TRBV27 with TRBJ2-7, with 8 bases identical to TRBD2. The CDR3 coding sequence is TGTGCCAGCAGTTTAGGACTAGCTTCCGAGCAGTACTTC. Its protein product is CASSLGLASEQYF.